This entry lists 16 T cell receptor beta chains sequenced from one sample in a study of blood T cell repertoires in COVID-19. Here immunoSEQ multiplex PCR was the method, and the copy in TCRdb shows in-frame clones only, minus some. The data show roughly 33,000 clones, roughly nine tenths seen once. The material sequenced was peripheral blood. Receptors were obtained from a human donor in a cohort sampled during active COVID-19.

This chain links TRBV4-2 with TRBJ1-4, with no clear D. Trimming took off 4 bases at V and 7 bases at J, with 19 bases between the two ends. The germline V gene encodes CDR1 LGHNA and CDR2 YNFKEQ. The CDR3 sequence is 16 residues long. CDR3 DNA: TGTGCCAGCAGCCCCCCGCGGGGAGGAGGGAGTGAAAAACTGTTTTTT. This gives the protein CASSPPRGGGSEKLFF.

This sequence joins TRBV6-5 and TRBJ2-2; 8 bases line up with TRBD1. Germline values: CDR1 MNHEY, CDR2 SVGAGI. The V segment lost 8 bases and the J segment 2 bases; nucleotides outside the gene matches: 7. The CDR3 spans 15 residues. The CDR3, as DNA: TGTGCCAGCTCCCGGGACAGGACAAACACCGGGGAGCTGTTTTTT. Translated, it gives CASSRDRTNTGELFF.

This chain joins TRBV29-1 and TRBJ2-3; the D gene is possibly TRBD2 (5 bases). CDR3 length: 13 residues. The V end was cut by 5 bases, the J end by 0 bases, with 9 bases between. Looked up from germline, CDR1 is SQVTM and CDR2 is ANQGSEA. CDR3 loop: CSVSSRSTDTQYF. In DNA form, the CDR3 reads TGCAGCGTTTCTAGCCGCAGCACAGATACGCAGTATTTT.

The J gene is TRBJ1-2, the V gene TRBV4-3; D not resolved. The CDR3 length is 15 residues. Trimming pared 0 bases from V and 4 bases from J, leaving 12 bases between. Germline lookup yields CDR1 LGHNA and CDR2 YSLEER. The CDR3 nucleotides read TGCGCCAGCAGCCAAGATCCGTCTCCCCTCTATGGCTACACCTTC. Residues: CASSQDPSPLYGYTF.

This chain uses TRBV9 with TRBJ2-1; TRBD2 agrees at 7 bases. The germline CDR1 and CDR2 sequences are SGDLS and YYNGEE. This CDR3 contains 13 residues. The J segment lost 9 bases and the V segment lost 0 bases, leaving 3 bases of the junction unmatched. CDR3 in amino acids: CASSVGTSGEQFF. In nucleotides, the CDR3 is TGTGCCAGCAGCGTAGGGACTAGTGGTGAGCAGTTCTTC.

The chain joins TRBV15 to TRBJ2-3; maybe TRBD1 (6 bases). The CDR3 has 15 residues. The V end lost 8 bases, the J end lost 5 bases, and 20 bases lay between the germline ends. The germline CDR1 and CDR2 sequences are LNHNV and YYDKDF (reference sequence). The CDR3 is CATQEGRGGRDTQYF. CDR3 nucleotide sequence: TGTGCCACCCAAGAGGGACGAGGGGGTAGAGATACGCAGTATTTT. Full variable domain (remainder filled in from reference TRBV15 and TRBJ2-3): DAMVIQNPRYQVTQFGKPVTLSCSQTLNHNVMYWYQQKSSQAPKLLFHYYDKDFNNEADTPDNFQSRRPNTSFCFLDIRSPGLGDTAMYLCATQEGRGGRDTQYFGPGTRLTVL.

This sequence joins TRBV5-4 and TRBJ2-5; tentatively, D is TRBD2 (5 bases). V gave up 4 bases and J gave up 4 bases, with 20 bases separating them. This CDR3 is 16 amino acids long. Germline assignment: CDR1 SGHNT and CDR2 YYREEE (reference sequence). The CDR3 DNA reads as TGTGCCAGCAGCCCCCGGGTGGGAAGCGGAAGAGAGACCCAGTACTTC. Translated: CASSPRVGSGRETQYF.

The rearrangement links TRBV27 to TRBJ2-3; no firm D call. The germline CDR1 and CDR2 sequences are MNHEY and SMNVEV (reference sequence). V shed 4 bases and J shed 0 bases, with 8 bases lying between them. The CDR3 covers 14 residues. CDR3 DNA sequence: TGTGCCAGCAGTTCCTCCTCCAGCACAGATACGCAGTATTTT. Translated: CASSSSSSTDTQYF.

The chain couples TRBV11-2 to TRBJ1-5; D is unclear. This CDR3 contains 15 residues. The V gene lost 0 bases and the J gene lost 5 bases, with 11 bases spanning the gap. Germline V gene sequence: CDR1 SGHAT, CDR2 FQNNGV. In DNA form, the CDR3 reads TGTGCCAGCAGCTTAGATTGGACTTACCATCAGCCCCAGCATTTT. It yields the protein CASSLDWTYHQPQHF.

The chain employs TRBV10-3 and TRBJ2-7, with D perhaps TRBD1 (6 bases). Germline assignment: CDR1 ENHRY and CDR2 SYGVKD. CDR3 length equals 14 residues. With 6 bases removed from V and 2 bases from J, the gap between germline ends came to 14 bases. The CDR3 DNA is TGTGCCATCAGCCACGGGACATCGACCTACGAGCAGTACTTC. Its protein product is CAISHGTSTYEQYF.

V is TRBV19 and J is TRBJ2-7; 9 bases align to TRBD2. With 6 bases clipped from V and 6 bases from J, the junction kept 9 bases outside the gene matches. The CDR3 has 14 amino acids. In germline, CDR1 is LNHDA, CDR2 SQIVND (reference sequence). For the CDR3, the DNA is TGTGCCAGTAGGAGTCTAGCGGGATCCGGCGAGCAGTACTTC. It translates to CASRSLAGSGEQYF.

DNA for the CDR3: TGTGCCAGCAGCTTGGGGGGCCTTAATTCACCCCTCCACTTT. Protein: CASSLGGLNSPLHF. This rearrangement joins TRBV5-4 to TRBJ1-6, with TRBD1 as a possible D gene (5 bases). Germline V CDR1 and CDR2: SGHNT, YYREEE (reference sequence). This CDR3 comprises 14 residues. The ends were cut back, 0 bases at V and 6 bases at J, with 7 bases in the middle.

The rearrangement links TRBV4-1 to TRBJ2-7; 9 bases agree with TRBD1. Germline trimming cut 1 base from V and 3 bases from J; bases unmatched to any gene: 7. The CDR3 length is 16 residues. Germline V gene sequence: CDR1 MGHRA, CDR2 YSYEKL. CDR3 residues: CASSQVWGQGRYEQYF. The DNA for the CDR3 is TGCGCCAGCAGCCAAGTTTGGGGACAGGGTCGCTACGAGCAGTACTTC.

The sample holds one count of this clone. The J gene is TRBJ2-3, the V gene TRBV18; TRBD1 is a possible D gene (8 bases). CDR3 length: 18 residues. The ends were cut back, 3 bases at V and 2 bases at J, with 21 bases in the middle. Germline V CDR1 and CDR2: KGHSH, LQKENI. CDR3 sequence reads: CASSPPLGQGGNTDTQYF. CDR3 sequence (DNA): TGTGCCAGCTCACCCCCCCTCGGACAGGGAGGGAACACAGATACGCAGTATTTT.

The rearrangement joins TRBV4-1 to TRBJ2-2; D not resolved. The CDR3 consists of 15 residues. CDR1 is MGHRA, CDR2 YSYEKL, per germline. The V end was cut by 1 base, the J end by 3 bases, with 9 bases between. This CDR3 reads CASSQGALDTGELFF. The CDR3 DNA reads as TGCGCCAGCAGCCAAGGAGCGCTTGACACCGGGGAGCTGTTTTTT.

The genes are TRBV7-2 and TRBJ2-5, with 10 bases that match TRBD1. V trimming: 5 bases; J trimming: 4 bases; junction bases outside the gene matches: 7. CDR3 length: 15 amino acids. Per the germline V gene, CDR1 is SGHTA and CDR2 is FQGNSA. CDR3 nucleotide sequence: TGTGCCAGCAGCCCACCGGGACAGGGGATAGAGACCCAGTACTTC. Translated, it gives CASSPPGQGIETQYF.